This T cell receptor (beta chain) stems from a study of blood T cell repertoires in COVID-19. At the level of the study: Donors in the United States, Italy and Spain gave samples during acute or convalescent COVID-19. PBMCs, B-cell-depleted T cells, or T cells provided the cDNA or gDNA that made up the material.

Per the original data handling: Researchers report that nucleated cell counts were estimated from reference gene primer amplification. Sequencing used immunoSEQ multiplex PCR; TCRdb keeps in-frame clones, though not all of them. V, J and clone size reflect that table, while D and trimming were determined from the DNA. The sample has roughly 250,000 clones; about 90% are singletons. Germline V CDR1 and CDR2: SGHRS, YFSETQ. The CDR3 loop spans 17 amino acids. Unmatched junction bases numbered 3, after V lost 2 bases and J lost 1 base. While infection was still active, Seattle patients were enrolled and then followed longitudinally.

The origin of this receptor is a man younger than 40 with COVID-19, enrolled during active disease. The sample consisted of peripheral blood. This chain connects TRBV5-1 to TRBJ2-3, with TRBD2 matching over 14 bases. CDR3 sequence (DNA): TGCGCCAGCAGCTTACCGGGACTAGCGGGGGGCACAGATACGCAGTATTTT. Translated: CASSLPGLAGGTDTQYF.